The 25 T cell receptor beta chains reported below all come from one sample, sequenced in a study of tumor-infiltrating lymphocytes in primary liver carcinoma. Total RNA amounting to approximately 460 ng was the source from which TCR beta cDNA was made with a constant-region primer. Three nested multiplex PCR rounds, a slightly modified ARM-PCR method, built the TCR beta libraries. It was with TRBV1-TRBV30 forward primers and a C-beta reverse primer that the first two PCR rounds were run, at 10 cycles each. Via MiXCR, TCRdb re-called the multiplex PCR reads, giving one row per CDR3 protein. The sample contains 150,000 to 200,000 distinct CDR3 sequences, 85% of which appear only once. Unsorted bulk tissue of about 17-32 mg yielded co-extracted RNA and DNA. Sequences were obtained from tumor tissue from primary liver carcinoma. Receptors originate from a man aged 35 to 55 with primary liver carcinoma and hepatitis B virus infection.

For this clonotype: The germline gene is not matched at one end of the junction; a read error may be the cause. The chain employs TRBV6-6 and TRBJ1-6, with TRBD1 identical over 9 bases. This CDR3 has 15 residues. The germline CDR1 and CDR2 sequences are MNHNY and SVGAGI (reference sequence). CDR3 in DNA: TGTGCTAGCAGCTTGGGGACAGGGACGAATTCACCCCTCCACTTT. Translating gives CASSLGTGTNSPLHF.

This chain connects TRBV6-7 to TRBJ2-7, with D hard to call. TRBV6-7 is sorted into the ORF group, with uncertain function. The CDR3 spans 16 residues. Trimming shortened V by 6 bases and J by 2 bases, and 20 bases separated the two germline ends. CDR3 coding DNA: TGTGCCAGCAGAAAGGACCCGCGGAGTCGGGCCTACGAGCAGTACTTC. Its protein is CASRKDPRSRAYEQYF.

The genes are TRBV5-4 and TRBJ2-5; D perhaps matches TRBD1 (5 bases). Trimming took 3 bases from V and 4 from J, leaving 10 bases between them. The germline V gene encodes CDR1 SGHNT and CDR2 YYREEE (reference sequence). This CDR3 comprises 13 residues. CDR3 sequence: CASSYNRLETQYF. CDR3 nucleotide sequence: TGTGCCAGCAGCTATAACAGGCTAGAGACCCAGTACTTC.

About this clonotype: Without the conserved terminal phenylalanine or tryptophan, this CDR3 likely stems from a read error. It is unclear where the CDR3 begins or ends on the DNA, so no DNA is shown, and the CDR3 is as TCRdb lists it. The rearrangement links TRBV6-5 to TRBJ1-1; TRBD1, the D gene given by the table, was not confirmed from the DNA. CDR1 is MNHEY, CDR2 SVGAGI, per germline. The CDR3 spans 13 amino acids, including both terminal residues. CDR3 sequence: CASSRTGETETFI.

This clonotype appeared a few times. V and J are TRBV20-1 and TRBJ2-1, with 7 bases that match TRBD1. After removal of 0 bases from V and 7 bases from J, the junction contained 9 bases not matched to a gene. The germline CDR1 and CDR2 sequences are DFQATT and SNEGSKA (reference sequence). This CDR3 region has 15 residues. CDR3 amino acids: CSARETGQMLNEQFF. The DNA for the CDR3 is TGCAGTGCTAGAGAGACGGGACAGATGCTAAATGAGCAGTTCTTC.

Turning to this clonotype: This CDR3 fails to terminate in the conserved phenylalanine or tryptophan, so it likely reflects a read error. The chain has TRBV10-3 and TRBJ2-7; 11 nucleotides agree with TRBD1. CDR3 length: 13 amino acids. The V gene's germline CDR1 is ENHRY and CDR2 SYGVKD. CDR3 protein: CGIRGQGGHEQYL. The CDR3 DNA sequence: TGTGGCATCAGGGGACAGGGGGGCCACGAGCAGTACTTA.

Turning to this clonotype: At one end the junction does not follow the germline gene, possibly because of a read error. This chain uses TRBV10-3 with TRBJ2-1; the D is unclear. The CDR3 totals 13 residues. Germline lookup yields CDR1 ENHRY and CDR2 SYGVKD. CDR3 sequence: CAISEIREDGQFF. For the CDR3, the DNA is TGTGCCATTAGTGAAATTCGTGAGGATGGGCAGTTCTTC.

This clonotype was seen many times. V and J are TRBV28 and TRBJ1-1; D is unresolved. The CDR3 runs to 14 residues. V lost 6 bases and J 1 base, leaving 12 bases between the germline ends. CDR1 is MDHEN and CDR2 is SYDVKM in the germline V gene. The CDR3 reads CASSLEGGNTEAFF. In DNA, the CDR3 is TGTGCCAGCAGCCTGGAGGGAGGGAACACTGAAGCTTTCTTT.

This CDR3 reads CANSRVQGFIPSNEQFF. CDR3 DNA: TGTGCCAACAGCCGAGTGCAGGGCTTTATTCCTTCCAATGAGCAGTTCTTC. The chain links TRBV2 to TRBJ2-1; TRBD1 might be the D (5 bases). V gave up 10 bases and J gave up 6 bases, with 28 bases separating them. The CDR3 runs to 17 residues. CDR1 and CDR2 (germline): SNHLY, FYNNEI.

Note on this clonotype: A clone one base away is much larger, so this may be a read error. DNA of the CDR3: TGTGCCAGCAGCTTAGGGAACTATGGCTACATCTTC. Its translation is CASSLGNYGYIF. V is TRBV7-9 and J is TRBJ1-2; D remains ambiguous. This CDR3 spans 12 amino acids. Germline CDR1 SEHNR, CDR2 FQNEAQ (reference sequence).

A word on this clonotype: A read error may explain this, as a much larger clone is one base away. V and J are TRBV7-9 and TRBJ2-3, with 9 nucleotides matching TRBD2. Germline CDR1 is SEHNR and CDR2 is FQNEAQ (reference sequence). This CDR3 contains 15 residues. With 5 bases clipped from V and 6 bases from J, the junction kept 9 bases outside the gene matches. CDR3 sequence reads: CASSPLVAGDDTQYF. As DNA, the CDR3 is TGTGCCAGCAGCCCACTGGTAGCGGGAGATGATACGCAGTATTTT. The full variable domain, rest sourced from reference TRBV7-9 and TRBJ2-3, is DTGVSQNPRHKITKRGQNVTFRCDPISEHNRLYWYRQTLGQGPEFLTYFQNEAQLEKSRLLSDRFSAERPKGSFSTLEIQRTEQGDSAMYLCASSPLVAGDDTQYFGPGTRLTVL.

Many counts were recorded for this clonotype. The J gene is TRBJ2-3, the V gene TRBV5-1; D is perhaps TRBD1 (6 bases). Trimming cost V 4 bases and J 5 bases, with 17 bases left between them. In germline, CDR1 is SGHRS, CDR2 YFSETQ. The CDR3 sequence is 15 residues long. As DNA, the CDR3 is TGCGCCAGCAGCCCCGGAGCAGGGGTGGGAGATACGCAGTATTTT. Translation gives CASSPGAGVGDTQYF. The full variable domain, with the rest looked up from reference TRBV5-1 and TRBJ2-3, is KAGVTQTPRYLIKTRGQQVTLSCSPISGHRSVSWYQQTPGQGLQFLFEYFSETQRNKGNFPGRFSGRQFSNSRSEMNVSTLELGDSALYLCASSPGAGVGDTQYFGPGTRLTVL.

On this clonotype itself: The CDR3 does not close with the conserved phenylalanine or tryptophan, likely indicating a read error. CDR3 sequence (DNA): TGTGCCAGCAGTGGAGCGGGTCTGGCAACTAATGAAAGACTGTTTGTT. It specifies CASSGAGLATNERLFV. The chain uses TRBV6-1 and TRBJ1-4, with no clear D. CDR1 and CDR2 from the germline V gene are MNHNS and SASEGT. The CDR3 spans 16 residues.

The CDR3 region has the DNA TGCAGCGTTCTACAGACAGACAGCCACACTGAAGCTTTCTTT. Residues: CSVLQTDSHTEAFF. The rearrangement joins TRBV29-1 to TRBJ1-1; D may be TRBD1 (5 bases). Germline loops: CDR1 SQVTM, CDR2 ANQGSEA. Trimming stripped 5 bases from V and 3 bases from J, with 16 bases between. This CDR3 is 14 amino acids long.

This clonotype has just one count. An end of the junction does not agree with germline; a read error may underlie this. The CDR3 DNA sequence: TGTCCCAGTAGCACAGGGGGGACTACTGAAGTTTTCTTT. It codes for CPSSTGGTTEVFF. This chain links TRBV6-6 with TRBJ1-1, with 8 positions matching TRBD1. CDR1 and CDR2 from the germline V gene are MNHNY and SVGAGI (reference sequence). The CDR3 is made up of 13 amino acids.

Of note for this clonotype: One end of the junction varies from germline; a read error may be responsible. V is TRBV29-1 and J is TRBJ2-3, with D uncertain. Germline values: CDR1 SQVTM, CDR2 ANQGSEA. This CDR3 region has 15 residues. The chain's CDR3 is CSVEGEAGITDTQYF. In DNA form, the CDR3 reads TGCAGCGTTGAGGGCGAGGCCGGCATCACTGATACTCAGTATTTT.

The V and J genes are TRBV29-1 and TRBJ2-5, with 7 bases aligning to TRBD1. The CDR3 covers 12 residues. Germline V CDR1 and CDR2: SQVTM, ANQGSEA. Trimming removed 7 bases from V and 5 bases from J; junction bases left unmatched: 7. CDR3 nucleotide sequence: TGCAGCGCGGAGACAGGGACGGAGACCCAGTACTTC. Translation: CSAETGTETQYF. Filled out from reference TRBV29-1 and TRBJ2-5, the complete variable domain reads SAVISQKPSRDICQRGTSLTIQCQVDSQVTMMFWYRQQPGQSLTLIATANQGSEATYESGFVIDKFPISRPNLTFSTLTVSNMSPEDSSIYLCSAETGTETQYFGPGTRLLVL.

Turning to this clonotype: Germline and junction disagree at one end, which may indicate a read error. This chain joins TRBV6-2 or TRBV6-3 and TRBJ2-5; TRBD1 might be the D (6 bases). Germline CDR1 reads MNHEY; CDR2 reads SVGEGT. This CDR3 has 15 amino acids. The CDR3 region is CASSPEQGRHETQYF. CDR3 nucleotides: TGTGCCAGCAGTCCGGAACAGGGACGGCATGAGACCCAGTATTTC.

The V and J genes are TRBV12-3 or TRBV12-4 and TRBJ1-1, with D possibly matching TRBD1 (6 bases). V lost 6 bases, J lost 7 bases, and 33 bases lay in between. The CDR3 contains 19 residues. CDR3 in DNA: TGTGCCAGCAGCCCTTACGACAGGCTTCGTAGGAGTGGGTTGAGTGAAGCTTTCTTT. This gives the protein CASSPYDRLRRSGLSEAFF.

As concerns this clonotype: This likely comes from a read error, as the CDR3 has no conserved phenylalanine or tryptophan at its end. The limits of the CDR3 on the DNA are not certain, so only TCRdb's listed CDR3 is given. V usage is TRBV29-1 and J usage is TRBJ2-1; the table calls TRBD1, which could not be checked here. The length of the CDR3 is 12 amino acids, counting both ends. The germline CDR1 and CDR2 sequences are SQVTM and ANQGSEA. The chain's CDR3 is CGGLQGFDEQSL.

The chain uses TRBV12-3 or TRBV12-4 and TRBJ2-2; TRBD2 matches 10 bases. This CDR3 is built from 15 residues. Trimming removed 5 bases from V and 8 bases from J; junction bases left unmatched: 8. CDR3 sequence (DNA): TGTGCCAGCAGTCGACTAGCGGGTACCACAGGGGAGCTGTTTTTT. It yields the protein CASSRLAGTTGELFF.

A remark on this clonotype: Mismatch with germline at one junction end may stem from a read error. The CDR3 sequence is CATYSGLVTGEPFF. CDR3 DNA sequence: TGTGCCACTTACTCCGGACTAGTCACCGGGGAGCCGTTTTTT. V gene TRBV6-5 combines with J gene TRBJ2-2, with 7 bases lining up with TRBD2. CDR3 length equals 14 residues. Germline V lookup: CDR1 MNHEY, CDR2 SVGAGI.

The CDR3 DNA sequence: TGTGCTAGTAGCTTAGACGCGAACACCGGGGAGCTGTTTTTT. Translation: CASSLDANTGELFF. The chain couples TRBV11-3 to TRBJ2-2; D is unresolved. CDR3 length: 14 amino acids. Germline lookup yields CDR1 SGHNT and CDR2 YENEEA.

Details on this clonotype: The conserved closing phenylalanine or tryptophan is absent in this CDR3, likely reflecting a read error. The DNA is omitted, as the CDR3 cannot be located on it reliably, and the CDR3 follows TCRdb's listing. V and J are TRBV7-9 and TRBJ2-7; no DNA check was done on the table's D call, TRBD1. The germline V gene has CDR1 SEHNR and CDR2 FQNEAQ (reference sequence). A total of 14 residues make up the CDR3, ends included. Here the CDR3 reads CASSPGTGAHEQYL.

Comment on this clonotype: An end of the junction differs from the germline gene, which may be a read error. V is TRBV4-2 and J is TRBJ2-3, with 11 nucleotides matching TRBD2. The length of the CDR3 is 19 residues. Germline assignment: CDR1 LGHNA and CDR2 YNFKEQ. The DNA for the CDR3 is TGTACCAGCAGCCAATTGGTAGCGGGAGGGCCGGTTGGGACAGATACGCAGTATTTT. Its protein product is CTSSQLVAGGPVGTDTQYF.